The 9 T cell receptor beta chains in this list originate from one sample, sequenced in a study of blood T cell repertoires in COVID-19. Produced via immunoSEQ multiplex PCR; TCRdb's table is partial and in-frame only. The sample yields hundreds of thousands of clones, nearly 90% seen once. The sample consisted of PBMCs or T cells enriched from blood (not recorded which). These TCRs come from a woman under 40 who had recovered from COVID-19.

The chain carries TRBV5-4 and TRBJ1-2; 9 bases agree with TRBD1. The CDR3 is 15 amino acids. Trimming removed 2 bases from V and 5 bases from J; junction bases left unmatched: 7. Germline V lookup: CDR1 SGHNT, CDR2 YYREEE (reference sequence). CDR3 sequence (DNA): TGTGCCAGCAGCTTAATCTCGGACAGGGGTTATGGCTACACCTTC. It encodes CASSLISDRGYGYTF.

This rearrangement joins TRBV30 to TRBJ1-3, with 12 positions matching TRBD1. Germline V gene data show CDR1 as GTSNPN and CDR2 as SVGIG (reference sequence). The CDR3 extends over 17 amino acids. This CDR3 is CATRPGQGAFSGNTIYF. CDR3 nucleotide sequence: TGTGCAACTAGACCGGGACAGGGGGCTTTCTCTGGAAACACCATATATTTT. The full variable domain, completed using reference TRBV30 and TRBJ1-3, is SQTIHQWPATLVQPVGSPLSLECTVEGTSNPNLYWYRQAAGRGLQLLFYSVGIGQISSEVPQNLSASRPQDRQFILSSKKLLLSDSGFYLCATRPGQGAFSGNTIYFGEGSWLTVV.

CDR3 sequence reads: CASSLARCLDYCLHF. CDR3 in DNA: TGTGCCAGCAGCTTAGCGCGGTGTCTGGACTATTGTCTCCACTTT. The V and J genes are TRBV7-6 and TRBJ1-6, with D unresolved. Germline CDR1 is SGHVS and CDR2 is FNYEAQ. This CDR3 region has 15 residues. Trimming shortened V by 0 bases and J by 16 bases, and 19 bases separated the two germline ends. The variable domain in full, with the rest retrieved from reference TRBV7-6 and TRBJ1-6, is GAGVSQSPRYKVTKRGQDVALRCDPISGHVSLYWYRQALGQGPEFLTYFNYEAQQDKSGLPNDRFSAERPEGSISTLTIQRTEQRDSAMYRCASSLARCLDYCLHFGNGTRLTVT.

The chain recombines TRBV11-2 with TRBJ1-4; no clear D. The ends were cut back, 0 bases at V and 8 bases at J, with 13 bases in the middle. Germline-derived CDR1 and CDR2 are SGHAT and FQNNGV. This CDR3 has 15 amino acids. CDR3 region: CASSLDPDLREKLFF. CDR3 nucleotides: TGTGCCAGCAGCTTAGACCCCGACCTGAGGGAAAAACTGTTTTTT. Supplemented by reference TRBV11-2 and TRBJ1-4, the full variable domain reads EAGVAQSPRYKIIEKRQSVAFWCNPISGHATLYWYQQILGQGPKLLIQFQNNGVVDDSQLPKDRFSAERLKGVDSTLKIQPAKLEDSAVYLCASSLDPDLREKLFFGSGTQLSVL.

The V gene is TRBV15, the J gene TRBJ2-4; D not certain. CDR1 and CDR2 (germline): LNHNV, YYDKDF (reference sequence). The ends were cut back, 1 base at V and 8 bases at J, with 15 bases in the middle. There are 15 residues in the CDR3. The CDR3 reads CATSRVSHGVDIQYF. DNA for the CDR3: TGTGCCACCAGCAGAGTATCTCATGGAGTTGACATTCAGTACTTC.

This chain connects TRBV3-1 (or the pseudogene TRBV3-2) to TRBJ1-6, with D perhaps TRBD1 (6 bases). This CDR3 has 13 amino acids. Trimming took off 7 bases at V and 13 bases at J, with 17 bases between the two ends. Germline CDR1 and CDR2: LGHDT and YNNKEL (reference sequence). The CDR3, as DNA: TGTGCCAGCACAGGGGATGATTACGCGCCCCTCCACTTT. This encodes CASTGDDYAPLHF.

A note on this clone: The sample has other DNA sequences that encode this CDR3 too. The gene calls are TRBV12-3 or TRBV12-4 and TRBJ2-5; 7 bases line up with TRBD1. CDR3 length equals 13 residues. Trimming cost V 1 base and J 4 bases; bases outside gene matches: 0. CDR3 residues: CASSLGQGETQYF. DNA of the CDR3: TGTGCCAGCAGTTTAGGACAGGGAGAGACCCAGTACTTC.

The chain uses TRBV30 and TRBJ1-4; D is unclear. The CDR3 is made up of 15 amino acids. CDR1 is GTSNPN and CDR2 is SVGIG in the germline V gene (reference sequence). Trimming left V 0 bases short and J 8 bases short, with 16 bases between. The chain's CDR3 is CAWSVGSGLGEKLFF. The CDR3 DNA sequence: TGTGCCTGGAGTGTAGGATCGGGGTTGGGAGAAAAACTGTTTTTT.

The J gene is TRBJ1-2, the V gene TRBV28; D is ambiguous. Germline lookup yields CDR1 MDHEN and CDR2 SYDVKM. Trimming shortened V by 7 bases and J by 8 bases, and 26 bases separated the two germline ends. This CDR3 region has 16 residues. Here the CDR3 reads CASTIRQALTGRGYTF. The CDR3 DNA sequence: TGTGCCAGCACCATCCGTCAGGCCCTTACGGGGAGAGGCTACACCTTC.